This T cell receptor beta chain originates from a study of cytomegalovirus exposure and HLA in healthy donors. Study-level information: Earlier sequencing of some 180 million T cells yielded nearly 120 million unique TCR beta sequences. Early released data had 80 million or so unique TCRs, all coming from HLA-typed donors.

Germline V gene data show CDR1 as MNHNS and CDR2 as SASEGT. With 2 bases removed from V and 5 bases from J, the gap between germline ends came to 12 bases. The CDR3 is made up of 14 amino acids. Study outcomes and limitations: Only CMV serostatus was available as immune exposure information. Most subjects had HLA-A and HLA-B alleles reportedly predicted accurately by TCR beta sequences.

Remarks on this clone: Antigen: not known.

The PCR had 60 Vbeta and 13 Jbeta primers. Method: immunoSEQ multiplex PCR; TCRdb's copy keeps in-frame clones and lacks some. Among approximately 190,000 clones listed, 65% to 85% were seen once. Sequenced: PBMCs. The source is a woman younger than 45 in good health and CMV-seropositive. The chain employs TRBV6-1 and TRBJ1-1; TRBD1 might be the D (5 bases). The CDR3 DNA is TGTGCCAGCAGTGAACCAGGGTGGAGAACTGAAGCTTTCTTT. Its protein is CASSEPGWRTEAFF.